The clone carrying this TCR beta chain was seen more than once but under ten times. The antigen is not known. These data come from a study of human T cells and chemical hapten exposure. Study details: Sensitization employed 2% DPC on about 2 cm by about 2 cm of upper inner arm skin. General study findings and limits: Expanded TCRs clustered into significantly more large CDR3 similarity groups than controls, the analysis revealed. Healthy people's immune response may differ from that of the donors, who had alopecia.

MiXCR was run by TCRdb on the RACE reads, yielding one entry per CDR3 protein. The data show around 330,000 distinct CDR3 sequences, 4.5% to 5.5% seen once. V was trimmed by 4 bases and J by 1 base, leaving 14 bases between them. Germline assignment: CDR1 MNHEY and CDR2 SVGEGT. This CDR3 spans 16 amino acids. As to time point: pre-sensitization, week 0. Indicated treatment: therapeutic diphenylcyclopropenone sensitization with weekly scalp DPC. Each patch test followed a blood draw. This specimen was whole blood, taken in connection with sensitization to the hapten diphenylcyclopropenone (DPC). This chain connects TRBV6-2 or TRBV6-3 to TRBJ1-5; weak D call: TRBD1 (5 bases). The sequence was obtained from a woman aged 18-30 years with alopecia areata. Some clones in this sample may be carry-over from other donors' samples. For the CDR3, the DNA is TGTGCCAGCAGTTGGGCGGGGCTGGGAAGCAATCAGCCCCAGCATTTT. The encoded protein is CASSWAGLGSNQPQHF.